This TCR beta chain is drawn from a study of T cell responses to AZD1222 COVID-19 vaccine. Study observations and caveats: Females outnumbered males among donors, who were mostly white British; clonal diversity was possibly underestimated. Unmutated variant regions reportedly attract nearly half of all spike-specific TCRs. Repertoire sampling occurred only after the peak T cell response. Recipients of AZD1222 seropositive at baseline numbered only five or six.

This clone has just one count. The antigen remains unidentified. The protocol was immunoSEQ multiplex PCR, while the TCRdb copy is restricted to in-frame clones and leaves out a portion. Of more than 85,000 clones in the sample, approximately 86% are singletons; the top ten hold around 13%. The receptor's source is an adult in good health. The sample was peripheral blood, taken on day 0 of MenACWY control vaccination.

CDR3 loop: CASTRGGGNQETQYF. The CDR3 bases are TGCGCCAGCACCAGAGGGGGCGGCAACCAAGAGACCCAGTACTTC. V gene TRBV5-1 combines with J gene TRBJ2-5; 7 bases map to TRBD1. This CDR3 is built from 15 residues. The V segment lost 6 bases and the J segment 0 bases; nucleotides outside the gene matches: 8. Germline V CDR1 and CDR2: SGHRS, YFSETQ.